These 32 T cell receptor beta chains share one sample of origin, sequenced in a study of graft-versus-host responses after intestinal transplantation. Sequencing used immunoSEQ multiplex PCR; TCRdb keeps in-frame clones, though not all of them. The sample consists of approximately 89,000 clones, about 93% of them appearing once. The sample here was PBMCs, taken approximately 470 days after intestinal transplant. The receptors stem from a human patient who received an intestinal transplant, so some T cells may come from the graft donor.

J is TRBJ1-2 and V is TRBV7-8; D call uncertain. CDR1 and CDR2 (germline): SGHVS, FQNEAQ. The V end lost 1 base, the J end lost 9 bases, and 6 bases lay between the germline ends. The CDR3 extends over 11 amino acids. For the CDR3, the DNA is TGTGCCAGCAGCTTAGATGGTCGCTACACCTTC. This translates into CASSLDGRYTF.

This clone occurred once. The gene calls are TRBV11-3 and TRBJ1-1, with unresolved D. Germline V CDR1 and CDR2: SGHNT, YENEEA. With 5 bases removed from V and 7 bases from J, the gap between germline ends came to 11 bases. The CDR3 is 12 amino acids. The CDR3 here is CASSGTPSEAFF. Written as DNA, the CDR3 is TGTGCCAGCAGCGGAACGCCCAGTGAAGCTTTCTTT.

The chain is built from TRBV5-4 and TRBJ2-2; 8 nucleotides align to TRBD2. CDR3 length equals 15 residues. Trimming at V came to 0 bases and at J to 3 bases, leaving 1 base not matched to a gene. In germline, CDR1 is SGHNT, CDR2 YYREEE (reference sequence). As DNA, the CDR3 is TGTGCCAGCAGCTTGGCCGGGGGGGACACCGGGGAGCTGTTTTTT. It yields the protein CASSLAGGDTGELFF.

The genes are TRBV2 and TRBJ1-2; weak D call: TRBD1 (5 bases). The germline V and J ends were trimmed by 8 bases and 0 bases, with 13 bases remaining between them. Germline V gene lookup returns CDR1 SNHLY and CDR2 FYNNEI. The CDR3 has 14 amino acids. CDR3 sequence (DNA): TGTGCCAGCCCTGGGGGGATAGCTAACTATGGCTACACCTTC. Its translation: CASPGGIANYGYTF. The full variable domain, in which reference TRBV2 and TRBJ1-2 provide the parts outside the CDR3, is EPEVTQTPSHQVTQMGQEVILRCVPISNHLYFYWYRQILGQKVEFLVSFYNNEISEKSEIFDDQFSVERPDGSNFTLKIRSTKLEDSAMYFCASPGGIANYGYTFGSGTRLTVV.

The rearrangement links TRBV6-5 to TRBJ2-7; the D call may be TRBD1 or TRBD2 (5 bases each). Trimming took 1 base from V and 4 from J, leaving 17 bases between them. CDR1 MNHEY and CDR2 SVGAGI come from the germline V gene. The CDR3 is 16 residues long. The CDR3 reads CASSYWSGARPYEQYF. CDR3 nucleotides: TGTGCCAGCAGTTACTGGTCCGGGGCCCGTCCATACGAGCAGTACTTC.

V is TRBV19 and J is TRBJ1-1; D unresolved. The CDR3 is 16 residues long. The V gene lost 4 bases and the J gene lost 1 base, with 16 bases spanning the gap. CDR1 is LNHDA and CDR2 is SQIVND in the germline V gene (reference sequence). This chain's CDR3 is CASSSGPGWGNTEAFF. In DNA, the CDR3 is TGTGCCAGTAGTAGTGGACCGGGATGGGGGAACACTGAAGCTTTCTTT.

A single count supports this clone. This chain links TRBV25-1 with TRBJ1-3; D is uncertain. The CDR3 sequence is 14 residues long. The V gene lost 2 bases and the J gene lost 0 bases, with 5 bases spanning the gap. CDR1 and CDR2 (germline): MGHDK, SYGVNS. The CDR3 nucleotides are TGTGCCAGCAGTGAACCGGGCTCTGGAAACACCATATATTTT. Translating gives CASSEPGSGNTIYF.

This CDR3 reads CASSSSGLAAPGTGELFF. The CDR3 nucleotides are TGTGCCAGCAGCTCATCAGGACTAGCCGCCCCCGGCACCGGGGAGCTGTTTTTT. The chain is built from TRBV7-3 and TRBJ2-2; 8 nucleotides match TRBD2. The V and J ends lost 4 bases and 4 bases, in that order; junction bases with no gene match: 14. The CDR3 extends over 18 amino acids. Germline lookup yields CDR1 SGHTA and CDR2 FQGTGA.

The V gene is TRBV19, the J gene TRBJ1-6; the D is unclear. Germline V gene sequence: CDR1 LNHDA, CDR2 SQIVND (reference sequence). This CDR3 is built from 15 residues. The V gene lost 6 bases and the J gene lost 7 bases, with 16 bases spanning the gap. In nucleotides, the CDR3 is TGTGCCAGTAGGGTTACCGGCCCCTCCAATTCACCCCTCCACTTT. Translating gives CASRVTGPSNSPLHF.

This chain joins TRBV4-1 and TRBJ2-1; 15 bases match TRBD2. CDR3 length: 16 residues. The germline gives CDR1 MGHRA, CDR2 YSYEKL. The J segment lost 7 bases and the V segment lost 3 bases, leaving 4 bases of the junction unmatched. CDR3 protein: CASSQGGTSGRNEQFF. The CDR3 DNA is TGCGCCAGCAGCCAGGGAGGGACTAGCGGGAGGAATGAGCAGTTCTTC.

The V gene is TRBV7-9, the J gene TRBJ1-2, with 7 bases that match TRBD1. The CDR3 runs to 16 residues. V dropped 4 bases and J dropped 0; count of bases not matched to a gene: 8. Germline lookup yields CDR1 SEHNR and CDR2 FQNEAQ (reference sequence). The CDR3 DNA reads TGTGCCAGCAGCTCAGGGGGTGCGGAGGCTAACTATGGCTACACCTTC. It codes for CASSSGGAEANYGYTF.

This chain links TRBV5-8 with TRBJ1-5; D not resolved. V was pared by 3 bases and J by 4 bases, with 5 bases between. CDR1 and CDR2 (germline): SGHTS, YDEGEE. This CDR3 has 12 residues. The CDR3 coding sequence is TGTGCCAGCAGCTCCCCGAATCAGCCCCAGCATTTT. Translating gives CASSSPNQPQHF.

A single count supports this clone. The chain couples TRBV5-5 to TRBJ1-3; a weak D match, TRBD1 (5 bases). The V and J ends lost 6 bases and 0 bases respectively, with 16 bases between them. Germline lookup yields CDR1 SGHKS and CDR2 YYEKEE (reference sequence). The CDR3 length is 16 residues. The CDR3 DNA is TGTGCCAGCACCGGGGGGTTGGATGTCTCTGGAAACACCATATATTTT. Amino acid sequence: CASTGGLDVSGNTIYF.

The chain joins TRBV9 to TRBJ2-3; 8 nucleotides match TRBD1. V trimming: 4 bases; J trimming: 0 bases; junction bases outside the gene matches: 10. Germline CDR1 is SGDLS and CDR2 is YYNGEE. The CDR3 extends over 17 amino acids. The CDR3 bases are TGTGCCAGCAGCCGATTACCGACAGGGGCTAGCACAGATACGCAGTATTTT. The encoded protein is CASSRLPTGASTDTQYF.

This chain joins TRBV5-6 and TRBJ2-7; no clear D. Germline V gene lookup returns CDR1 SGHDT and CDR2 YYEEEE. Trimming pared 2 bases from V and 3 bases from J, leaving 18 bases between. CDR3 length: 16 amino acids. Here the CDR3 DNA reads TGTGCCAGCAGCTTTCGGCCCGGACGCGGCCGCTACGAGCAGTACTTC. This gives the protein CASSFRPGRGRYEQYF.

This clone was counted a few times. V usage is TRBV2 and J usage is TRBJ1-4, with no clear D. CDR3 length equals 14 residues. CDR1 is SNHLY and CDR2 is FYNNEI in the germline V gene. Trimming took off 5 bases at V and 5 bases at J, with 12 bases between the two ends. The DNA of the CDR3 is TGTGCCAGCAGTCGACACCCACAGAATGAAAAACTGTTTTTT. Its translation is CASSRHPQNEKLFF.

This clone was seen just once. The chain has TRBV5-4 and TRBJ1-1, with 11 bases identical to TRBD1. CDR1 and CDR2 (germline): SGHNT, YYREEE (reference sequence). CDR3 length equals 14 residues. V shed 3 bases, J shed 3 bases, and the junction held 1 base outside the gene matches. The CDR3 is CASSWGQGDTEAFF. The CDR3 DNA sequence: TGTGCCAGCAGCTGGGGACAGGGGGACACTGAAGCTTTCTTT.

V gene TRBV5-4 combines with J gene TRBJ2-2; the D gene is possibly TRBD2 (7 bases). The V gene lost 9 bases and the J gene lost 5 bases, with 11 bases spanning the gap. CDR3 length: 12 residues. CDR1 and CDR2 from the germline V gene are SGHNT and YYREEE (reference sequence). The CDR3, as DNA: TGTGCCAATGGGGGGGCAACCGGGGAGCTGTTTTTT. Protein: CANGGATGELFF.

This clone is a singleton in its sample. This chain uses TRBV25-1 with TRBJ2-7, with D uncertain. Germline-derived CDR1 and CDR2 are MGHDK and SYGVNS. The CDR3 is 14 amino acids. V shed 6 bases and J shed 3 bases, with 15 bases lying between them. CDR3 amino acids: CASSQFNAYYEQYF. CDR3 coding DNA: TGTGCCAGCAGCCAATTCAACGCGTACTACGAGCAGTACTTC.

This chain connects TRBV4-1 to TRBJ1-4, with D possibly TRBD1 on 5 matching bases. This CDR3 region has 15 residues. With 1 base removed from V and 8 bases from J, the gap between germline ends came to 14 bases. Germline V gene lookup returns CDR1 MGHRA and CDR2 YSYEKL. The CDR3 sequence is CASSQVGQGKEKLFF. The CDR3 DNA reads TGCGCCAGCAGCCAAGTGGGCCAGGGTAAAGAAAAACTGTTTTTT.

A single count supports this clone. One junction end does not reproduce the germline sequence, and a read error may be involved. The chain carries TRBV6-5 and TRBJ1-4; 9 bases align to TRBD1. The CDR3 totals 14 residues. Germline-derived CDR1 and CDR2 are MNHEY and SVGAGI. CDR3 loop: CASTWDRAKEKLFF. As DNA, the CDR3 is TGTGCCAGCACTTGGGACAGGGCTAAAGAAAAACTGTTTTTT.

The gene calls are TRBV5-6 and TRBJ2-7, with D possibly being TRBD2 (5 bases). There are 14 residues in the CDR3. The V gene's germline CDR1 is SGHDT and CDR2 YYEEEE. Trimming shortened V by 0 bases and J by 2 bases, and 9 bases separated the two germline ends. CDR3 residues: CASSLGTGPYEQYF. In DNA, the CDR3 is TGTGCCAGCAGCTTGGGGACTGGACCCTACGAGCAGTACTTC. Drawing the rest from reference TRBV5-6 and TRBJ2-7, the complete variable domain is DAGVTQSPTHLIKTRGQQVTLRCSPKSGHDTVSWYQQALGQGPQFIFQYYEEEERQRGNFPDRFSGHQFPNYSSELNVNALLLGDSALYLCASSLGTGPYEQYFGPGTRLTVT.

The chain has TRBV15 and TRBJ2-3; 8 bases match TRBD1. J lost 6 bases, V lost 0 bases, and 5 bases had no gene match. The CDR3 sequence is 15 residues long. The germline CDR1 and CDR2 sequences are LNHNV and YYDKDF (reference sequence). CDR3 sequence: CATSRDARDRDTQYF. The CDR3 DNA sequence: TGTGCCACCAGCAGAGATGCCCGGGACAGGGATACGCAGTATTTT. Filled out from reference TRBV15 and TRBJ2-3, the complete variable domain reads DAMVIQNPRYQVTQFGKPVTLSCSQTLNHNVMYWYQQKSSQAPKLLFHYYDKDFNNEADTPDNFQSRRPNTSFCFLDIRSPGLGDTAMYLCATSRDARDRDTQYFGPGTRLTVL.

This chain uses TRBV9 with TRBJ1-6; TRBD1 aligns across 7 bases. Trimming at V came to 0 bases and at J to 7 bases, leaving 7 bases not matched to a gene. The CDR3 extends over 16 amino acids. Germline CDR1 and CDR2: SGDLS and YYNGEE. The CDR3 loop is CASSVAERQGNSPLHF. CDR3 nucleotide sequence: TGTGCCAGCAGCGTAGCTGAAAGACAGGGCAATTCACCCCTCCACTTT.

The chain recombines TRBV6-5 with TRBJ2-5; D assignment may be TRBD1 or TRBD2 (6 bases each). CDR3 size: 14 residues. Germline-derived CDR1 and CDR2 are MNHEY and SVGAGI. The ends were cut back, 4 bases at V and 2 bases at J, with 11 bases in the middle. The CDR3 nucleotides read TGTGCCAGCAGTTCGGGGGCAGAGCAAGAGACCCAGTACTTC. This gives the protein CASSSGAEQETQYF.

This chain uses TRBV27 with TRBJ2-7; TRBD2 matches 7 bases. Germline CDR1 MNHEY, CDR2 SMNVEV (reference sequence). With 5 bases clipped from V and 3 bases from J, the junction kept 7 bases outside the gene matches. CDR3 length: 14 residues. CDR3 sequence: CASSPGTTLYEQYF. CDR3 nucleotides: TGTGCCAGCAGTCCCGGGACTACTCTCTACGAGCAGTACTTC.

The chain has TRBV10-2 and TRBJ2-3, with TRBD2 matching 8 bases. This CDR3 comprises 14 residues. The junction had 5 bases not matched to a gene; V was cut back by 6 bases and J by 3 bases. Germline V gene data show CDR1 as WSHSY and CDR2 as SAAADI. The CDR3 protein is CASRPGTRTDTQYF. In DNA form, the CDR3 reads TGCGCCAGCAGGCCCGGGACTAGGACAGATACGCAGTATTTT.

This clone was counted a few times. The CDR3 region has the DNA TGTGCCACCCTGAGACACGATTTCAAGGGCAATCAGCCCCAGCATTTT. Amino acids: CATLRHDFKGNQPQHF. V gene TRBV7-4 combines with J gene TRBJ1-5; D gene unclear. Between the trimmed V and J ends, which lost 10 bases and 2 bases, there was a span of 21 bases. There are 16 residues in the CDR3. Germline-derived CDR1 and CDR2 are SGHVT and SQSDAQ.

J is TRBJ2-2 and V is TRBV18; 8 bases map to TRBD2. The trim removed 3 bases at V and 0 bases at J, leaving 12 bases unmatched. Germline values: CDR1 KGHSH, CDR2 LQKENI. The CDR3 extends over 19 amino acids. The CDR3: CASSPPTSGLLTNTGELFF. The CDR3, as DNA: TGTGCCAGCTCACCTCCTACTAGCGGCCTCCTTACGAACACCGGGGAGCTGTTTTTT.

This clone was detected only once. V usage is TRBV23-1 and J usage is TRBJ1-2; D call uncertain. TRBV23-1 is an open reading frame whose function is uncertain. CDR3 size: 12 residues. V was trimmed by 6 bases and J by 2 bases, leaving 7 bases between them. The CDR3 region has the DNA TGCGCCAGCAGGACGGTCAACTATGGCTACACCTTC. Encoded protein: CASRTVNYGYTF.

The chain couples TRBV9 to TRBJ2-1; TRBD1 might be the D (6 bases). The CDR3 length is 15 residues. V lost 2 bases to trimming and J lost 0 bases, with 9 bases between them. From germline, CDR1 is SGDLS and CDR2 YYNGEE. This CDR3 reads CASSVQGSSYNEQFF. The CDR3 DNA is TGTGCCAGCAGCGTTCAGGGGAGCTCCTACAATGAGCAGTTCTTC.

This chain links TRBV5-1 with TRBJ2-2; 7 bases are a match to TRBD2. The CDR3 is 14 amino acids. In germline, CDR1 is SGHRS, CDR2 YFSETQ. Losses at the gene ends were 4 bases for V and 2 bases for J; bases not matched to a gene: 2. CDR3 nucleotides: TGCGCCAGCAGCCTAGCGGCCAACACCGGGGAGCTGTTTTTT. Translating gives CASSLAANTGELFF. Using reference TRBV5-1 and TRBJ2-2 for the parts outside the CDR3, the full variable domain is KAGVTQTPRYLIKTRGQQVTLSCSPISGHRSVSWYQQTPGQGLQFLFEYFSETQRNKGNFPGRFSGRQFSNSRSEMNVSTLELGDSALYLCASSLAANTGELFFGEGSRLTVL.